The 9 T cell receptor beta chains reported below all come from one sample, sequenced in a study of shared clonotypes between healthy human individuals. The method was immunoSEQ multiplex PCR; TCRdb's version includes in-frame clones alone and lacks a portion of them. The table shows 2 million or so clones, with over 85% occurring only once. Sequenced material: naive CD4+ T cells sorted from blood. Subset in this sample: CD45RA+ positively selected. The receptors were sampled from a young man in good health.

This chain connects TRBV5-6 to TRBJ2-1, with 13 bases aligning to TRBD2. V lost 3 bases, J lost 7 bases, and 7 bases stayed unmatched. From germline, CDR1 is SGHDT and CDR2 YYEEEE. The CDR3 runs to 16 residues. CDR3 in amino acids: CASSWGLAGSPNEQFF. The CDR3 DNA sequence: TGTGCCAGCAGCTGGGGACTAGCGGGATCCCCTAATGAGCAGTTCTTC.

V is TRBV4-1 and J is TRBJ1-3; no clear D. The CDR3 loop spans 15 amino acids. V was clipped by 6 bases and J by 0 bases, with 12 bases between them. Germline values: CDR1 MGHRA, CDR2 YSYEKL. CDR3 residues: CASSRAPLSGNTIYF. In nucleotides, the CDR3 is TGCGCCAGCAGTCGGGCCCCCCTCTCTGGAAACACCATATATTTT.

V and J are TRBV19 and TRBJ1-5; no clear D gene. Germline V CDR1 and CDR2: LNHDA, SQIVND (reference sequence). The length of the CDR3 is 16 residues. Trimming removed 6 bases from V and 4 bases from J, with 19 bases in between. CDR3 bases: TGTGCCAGTAGGACCTTCGGTTTGGGTCCTAATCAGCCCCAGCATTTT. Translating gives CASRTFGLGPNQPQHF.

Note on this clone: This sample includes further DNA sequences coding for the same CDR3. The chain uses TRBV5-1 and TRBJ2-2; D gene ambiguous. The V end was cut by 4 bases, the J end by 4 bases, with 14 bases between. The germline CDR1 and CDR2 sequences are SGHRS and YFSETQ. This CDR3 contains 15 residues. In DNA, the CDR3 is TGCGCCAGCAGCCTAAGGATCGGCGGCACCGGGGAGCTGTTTTTT. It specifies CASSLRIGGTGELFF.

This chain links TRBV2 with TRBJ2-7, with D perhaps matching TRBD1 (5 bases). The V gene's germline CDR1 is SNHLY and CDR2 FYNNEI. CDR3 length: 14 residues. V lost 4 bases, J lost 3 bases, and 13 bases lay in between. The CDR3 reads CASSVRGVLYEQYF. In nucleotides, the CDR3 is TGTGCCAGCAGTGTTAGGGGTGTTCTCTACGAGCAGTACTTC.

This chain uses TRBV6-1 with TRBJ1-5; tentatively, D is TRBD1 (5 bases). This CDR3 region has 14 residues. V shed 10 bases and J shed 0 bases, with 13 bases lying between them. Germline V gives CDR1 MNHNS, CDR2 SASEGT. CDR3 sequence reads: CATLGGYSNQPQHF. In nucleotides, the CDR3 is TGTGCCACCTTGGGGGGATATAGCAATCAGCCCCAGCATTTT.

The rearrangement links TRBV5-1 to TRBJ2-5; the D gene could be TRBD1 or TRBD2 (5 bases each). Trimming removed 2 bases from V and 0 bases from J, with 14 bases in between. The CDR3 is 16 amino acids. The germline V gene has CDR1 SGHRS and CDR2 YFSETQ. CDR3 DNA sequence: TGCGCCAGCAGCTTTGAGGGGAGTCTTCACCAAGAGACCCAGTACTTC. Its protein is CASSFEGSLHQETQYF. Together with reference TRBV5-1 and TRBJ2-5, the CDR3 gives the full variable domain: KAGVTQTPRYLIKTRGQQVTLSCSPISGHRSVSWYQQTPGQGLQFLFEYFSETQRNKGNFPGRFSGRQFSNSRSEMNVSTLELGDSALYLCASSFEGSLHQETQYFGPGTRLLVL.

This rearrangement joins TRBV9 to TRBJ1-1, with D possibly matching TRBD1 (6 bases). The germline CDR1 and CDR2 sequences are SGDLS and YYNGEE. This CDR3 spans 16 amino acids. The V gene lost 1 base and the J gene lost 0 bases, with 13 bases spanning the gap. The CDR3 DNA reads TGTGCCAGCAGCGTATCGACAGGACTCATGAACACTGAAGCTTTCTTT. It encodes CASSVSTGLMNTEAFF.

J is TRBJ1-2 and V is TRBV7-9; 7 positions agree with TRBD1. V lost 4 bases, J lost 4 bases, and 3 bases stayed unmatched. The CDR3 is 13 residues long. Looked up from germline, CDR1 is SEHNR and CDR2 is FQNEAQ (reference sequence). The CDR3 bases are TGTGCCAGCAGCTGGGACAGCACCTATGGCTACACCTTC. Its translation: CASSWDSTYGYTF.